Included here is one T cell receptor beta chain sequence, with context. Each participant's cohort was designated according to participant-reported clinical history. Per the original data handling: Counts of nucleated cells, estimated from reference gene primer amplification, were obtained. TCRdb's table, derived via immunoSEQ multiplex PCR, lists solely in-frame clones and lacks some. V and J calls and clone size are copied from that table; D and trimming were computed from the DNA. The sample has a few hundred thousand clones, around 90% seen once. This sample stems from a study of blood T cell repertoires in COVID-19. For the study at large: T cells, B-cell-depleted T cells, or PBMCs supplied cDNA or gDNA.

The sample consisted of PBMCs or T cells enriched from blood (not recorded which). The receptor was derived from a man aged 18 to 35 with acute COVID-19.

DNA for the CDR3: TGCAGCGTTGAAGCCTACACTGAAGCTTTCTTT. Translated, it gives CSVEAYTEAFF. The V and J genes are TRBV29-1 and TRBJ1-1; no firm D call. Germline values: CDR1 SQVTM, CDR2 ANQGSEA. V lost 1 base to trimming and J lost 3 bases, with 3 bases between them. The CDR3 runs 11 residues.